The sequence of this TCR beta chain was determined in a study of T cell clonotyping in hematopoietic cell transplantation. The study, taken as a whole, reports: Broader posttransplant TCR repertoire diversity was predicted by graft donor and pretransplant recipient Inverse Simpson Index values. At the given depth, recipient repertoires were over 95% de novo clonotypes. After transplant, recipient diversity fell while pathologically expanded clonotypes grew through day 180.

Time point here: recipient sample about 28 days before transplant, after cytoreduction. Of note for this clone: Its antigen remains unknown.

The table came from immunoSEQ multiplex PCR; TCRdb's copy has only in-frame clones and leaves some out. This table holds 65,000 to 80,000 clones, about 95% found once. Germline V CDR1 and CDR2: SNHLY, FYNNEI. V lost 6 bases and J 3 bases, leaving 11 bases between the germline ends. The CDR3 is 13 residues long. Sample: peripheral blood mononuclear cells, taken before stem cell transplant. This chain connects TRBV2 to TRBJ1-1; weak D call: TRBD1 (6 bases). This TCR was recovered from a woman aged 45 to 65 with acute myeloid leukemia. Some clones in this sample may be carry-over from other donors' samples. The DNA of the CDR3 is TGTGCCAGCAGCGACACAGGGCACACTGAAGCTTTCTTT. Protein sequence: CASSDTGHTEAFF.